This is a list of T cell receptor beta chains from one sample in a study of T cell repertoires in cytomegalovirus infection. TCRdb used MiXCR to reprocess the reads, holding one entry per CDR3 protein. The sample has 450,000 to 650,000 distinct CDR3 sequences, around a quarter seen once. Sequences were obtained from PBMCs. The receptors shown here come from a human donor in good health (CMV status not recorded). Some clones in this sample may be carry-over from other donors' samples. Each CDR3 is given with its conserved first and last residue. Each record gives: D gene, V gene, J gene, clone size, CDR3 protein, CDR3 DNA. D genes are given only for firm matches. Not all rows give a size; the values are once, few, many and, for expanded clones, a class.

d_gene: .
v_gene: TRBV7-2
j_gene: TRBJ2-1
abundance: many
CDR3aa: CASSLVGSPQYEQFF
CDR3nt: TGTGCCAGCAGCTTAGTGGGTAGCCCACAATATGAGCAGTTCTTC

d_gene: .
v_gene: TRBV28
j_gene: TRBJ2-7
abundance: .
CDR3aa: CASSSTTIEGYEQYF
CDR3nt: TGTGCCAGCAGTTCGACAACAATCGAGGGCTACGAGCAGTACTTC

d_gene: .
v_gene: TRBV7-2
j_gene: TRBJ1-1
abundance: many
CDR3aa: CASSLGPLNTEAFF
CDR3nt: TGTGCCAGCAGCTTAGGTCCGTTGAACACTGAAGCTTTCTTT

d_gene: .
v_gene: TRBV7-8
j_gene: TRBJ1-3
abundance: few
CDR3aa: CASSLGRVAGSYSGNTIYF
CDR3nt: TGTGCCAGCAGCTTAGGGCGTGTCGCGGGCAGCTACTCTGGAAACACCATATATTTT

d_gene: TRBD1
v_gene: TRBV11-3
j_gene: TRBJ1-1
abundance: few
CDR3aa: CASSLAQGAWGTEAFF
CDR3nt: TGTGCCAGCAGCTTAGCACAGGGGGCGTGGGGCACTGAAGCTTTCTTT

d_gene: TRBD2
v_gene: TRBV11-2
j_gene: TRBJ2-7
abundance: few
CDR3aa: CASSTGTSGLKAEQYF
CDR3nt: TGTGCCAGCAGTACCGGGACTAGCGGCCTAAAAGCCGAGCAGTACTTC

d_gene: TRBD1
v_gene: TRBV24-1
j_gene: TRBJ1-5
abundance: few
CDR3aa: CATSERKQGHNQPQHF
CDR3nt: TGTGCCACCAGTGAACGAAAACAGGGGCACAATCAGCCCCAGCATTTT

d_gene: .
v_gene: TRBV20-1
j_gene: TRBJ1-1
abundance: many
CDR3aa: CSATDGTHTEAFF
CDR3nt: TGCAGTGCTACTGACGGCACCCACACTGAAGCTTTCTTT

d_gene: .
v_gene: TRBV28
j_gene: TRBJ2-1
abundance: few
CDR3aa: CASSLGEGPFEQFF
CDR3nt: TGTGCCAGCAGTTTGGGGGAAGGGCCTTTTGAGCAGTTCTTC

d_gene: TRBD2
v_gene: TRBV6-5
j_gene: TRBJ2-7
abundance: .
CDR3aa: CASSYSPGGSGRREQYF
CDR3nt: TGTGCCAGCAGTTACTCCCCCGGGGGTAGCGGGAGGCGGGAGCAGTACTTC

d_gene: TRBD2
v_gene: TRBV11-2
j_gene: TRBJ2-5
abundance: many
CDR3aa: CASSPWTSGGGETQYF
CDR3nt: TGTGCCAGCAGCCCCTGGACTAGCGGAGGCGGGGAGACCCAGTACTTC

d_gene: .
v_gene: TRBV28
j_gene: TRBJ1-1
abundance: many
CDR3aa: CASSPVGGGAEAFF
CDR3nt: TGTGCCAGCAGTCCAGTGGGAGGGGGGGCCGAAGCTTTCTTT

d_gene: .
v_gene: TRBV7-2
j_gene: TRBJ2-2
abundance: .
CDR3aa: CASSLARRMATWGTGELFF
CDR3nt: TGTGCCAGCAGCTTAGCTCGACGCATGGCCACCTGGGGCACCGGGGAGCTGTTTTTT

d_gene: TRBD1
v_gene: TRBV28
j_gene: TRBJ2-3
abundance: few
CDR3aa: CASRLTGVGFADTQYF
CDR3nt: TGTGCCAGCCGTTTAACAGGGGTTGGCTTTGCAGATACGCAGTATTTT